What follows is one T cell receptor (beta chain) and its context. In its sample, this clone was seen once. The antigen this receptor binds is unknown. Nothing much larger sits one base from this clone, and base qualities are not available. CDR1 and CDR2 are drawn from the germline V gene: SGHVS, FQNEAQ. The CDR3 spans 14 residues, from the cysteine through the phenylalanine. The CDR3 DNA has 42 bases and is translated from base 1. V and J are truncated by 2 bases and 3 bases respectively, leaving an intervening sequence of 8 bases. During colonoscopy, one to two pinch biopsies were obtained from the rectum for research. Before the diagnostic colonoscopy, none of the ulcerative colitis patients had been given immunosuppressive medication. Rectal biopsies were digested with proteinase K before DNA isolation. The Wizard kit (Promega) was used to extract genomic DNA from the blood and intestinal samples.

Rearranged CDR3 beta regions were amplified from genomic DNA with multiplex V and J primers using the immunoSEQ TRB Survey service. To keep depth equal across samples, survey-level sequencing depth of up to 500,000 reads per sample was applied. The libraries were purified and pooled, then sequenced using Illumina technology. The study's processing was this. Productive clonality, sample overlap, pairwise scatters, CDR3 beta length, V/D/J gene usage and productiveness were all assessed with the immunoSEQ online tools. Calculated diversity was the number of unique rearrangements divided by total templates times 100; Shannon and Simpson indices were also computed. Principal component analysis used the R prcomp function and ggbiplot package on Z-score normalized data. Morisita's index was used to quantify the clonal overlap between blood and rectum within each subject. What TCRdb holds here is the immuneACCESS table cut down to in-frame rearrangements. Part of the clones is not present; checked against another copy, under half of the missing clones reflect an unresolved V gene, and the others are unexplained. V, J and clone size reflect that table, while D and trimming were determined from the DNA. The sample table contains some 40,000 clones; only one count was recorded for roughly 70% of them. Roughly 8.6% of the sample is held by the ten biggest clonotypes.

The sample comes from a study of pediatric ulcerative colitis (dated by TCRdb to between 2017 and 2020). Background on the whole study: Among the ulcerative colitis patients, about seven had pancolitis and two had left-sided colitis, and histology in every patient was consistent with ulcerative colitis. From roughly 10 newly diagnosed, treatment-naive pediatric ulcerative colitis patients and four non-IBD control children, paired blood and rectal samples were collected. Using the Pediatric Ulcerative Colitis Activity Index, two patients were classed as having mild disease, several as having moderate disease and three as having acute severe colitis.

Study-wide findings and limitations: For technical reasons, substantially fewer templates were yielded by the blood samples of a couple of patients, and these blood samples were excluded from blood-rectal overlap analysis. Two rectal CDR3 clonotypes were found in every ulcerative colitis patient but in no control. Compared with controls, ulcerative colitis patients showed significantly higher autologous blood-rectal clonal overlap, a finding that suggests increased T cell trafficking to inflamed tissue. Controls, mild-moderate and acute severe colitis patients were separated by rectal repertoire features, and reduced rectal diversity due to clonal expansions was observed in acute severe colitis. Blood-derived T cells may have been included in rectal pinch biopsies, especially in patients with overt colitis. Because the repertoires came from total lymphocyte DNA, rare subsets such as regulatory T cells may have patterns that are not reflected. With only a handful of individuals, the healthy control group was small.

The chain is encoded by TRBV7-8 joined to TRBJ2-1; the D gene remains uncertain. What was sequenced was gut tissue. The source is a boy between 10 and 17 years old with severe ulcerative colitis. The DNA sequence follows: TGTGCCAGCAGCTTACGTGTTCTCTACAATGAGCAGTTCTTC. This encodes CASSLRVLYNEQFF. Reference TRBV7-8 and TRBJ2-1 genes cover what lies past the CDR3, so the full variable domain is GAGVSQSPRYKVAKRGQDVALRCDPISGHVSLFWYQQALGQGPEFLTYFQNEAQLDKSGLPSDRFFAERPEGSVSTLKIQRTQQEDSAVYLCASSLRVLYNEQFFGPGTRLTVL.